A single sample gave rise to the 30 T cell receptor beta chains below, sequenced in a study of identifying expanded T cells in peripheral blood. The assay was immunoSEQ multiplex PCR, and TCRdb's table has in-frame clones only and misses some. The sample has roughly 100,000 clones, about 91% seen once. Specimen: blood. The receptors here all came from a person aged 18 to 75 in good health.

The chain couples TRBV7-9 to TRBJ1-1; no clear D gene. The ends were cut back, 3 bases at V and 0 bases at J, with 5 bases in the middle. Germline CDR1 and CDR2: SEHNR and FQNEAQ (reference sequence). CDR3 length: 13 residues. CDR3 bases: TGTGCCAGCAGCTTCGAAATGAACACTGAAGCTTTCTTT. Protein sequence: CASSFEMNTEAFF.

CDR3: CASSLSPRGTDTQYF. CDR3 DNA: TGCGCCAGCAGCTTGTCCCCTAGGGGGACAGATACGCAGTATTTT. The V and J genes are TRBV5-1 and TRBJ2-3, with D possibly being TRBD1 (6 bases). This CDR3 region has 15 residues. Germline CDR1 is SGHRS and CDR2 is YFSETQ. Deletions cut 1 base from V and 3 bases from J, with 12 bases between.

V usage is TRBV5-4 and J usage is TRBJ1-2; no clear D gene. CDR3 length equals 15 residues. Trimming took off 0 bases at V and 4 bases at J, with 13 bases between the two ends. In germline, CDR1 is SGHNT, CDR2 YYREEE (reference sequence). The CDR3 bases are TGTGCCAGCAGCTTGGGCCGGGAAGTGAGCTATGGCTACACCTTC. The encoded protein is CASSLGREVSYGYTF.

V gene TRBV7-2 combines with J gene TRBJ2-3; 15 nucleotides match TRBD2. Per the germline V gene, CDR1 is SGHTA and CDR2 is FQGNSA. J gave up 3 bases and V 1 base, and 5 bases lay outside the gene matches. The CDR3 runs to 18 residues. Here the CDR3 DNA reads TGTGCCAGCAGCTTAGGGACTAGCGGGGGGGCTTGGACAGATACGCAGTATTTT. This sequence encodes CASSLGTSGGAWTDTQYF.

The chain uses TRBV28 and TRBJ2-5, with D perhaps TRBD2 (6 bases). Deletions cut 4 bases from V and 0 bases from J, with 15 bases between. The germline gives CDR1 MDHEN, CDR2 SYDVKM. This CDR3 has 16 residues. CDR3 DNA: TGTGCCAGCAGTTCCGTCGGCCCGGGAGACCAAGAGACCCAGTACTTC. Protein product: CASSSVGPGDQETQYF.

The CDR3 nucleotides read TGCGCCAGCAGCTTGTTTCTGACAGGGGAAAGGGAGCAGTACTTC. Its translation: CASSLFLTGEREQYF. The chain couples TRBV5-1 to TRBJ2-7; TRBD1 matches at 8 bases. This CDR3 region has 15 residues. Germline lookup yields CDR1 SGHRS and CDR2 YFSETQ. Trimming cost V 1 base and J 7 bases; bases outside gene matches: 10.

The rearrangement joins TRBV5-1 to TRBJ2-7, with a tentative D call TRBD1 (6 bases). V shed 7 bases and J shed 0 bases, with 8 bases lying between them. CDR1 is SGHRS, CDR2 YFSETQ, per germline. The CDR3 covers 12 residues. DNA for the CDR3: TGCGCCAGCCGGACAGACTCCTACGAGCAGTACTTC. Its protein product is CASRTDSYEQYF.

V and J are TRBV5-5 and TRBJ2-7; D is ambiguous. The length of the CDR3 is 13 residues. Trimming took off 2 bases at V and 2 bases at J, with 8 bases between the two ends. Germline V CDR1 and CDR2: SGHKS, YYEKEE (reference sequence). CDR3 nucleotide sequence: TGTGCCAGCAGCTTTTTTGGGGCCTACGAGCAGTACTTC. Translating it yields CASSFFGAYEQYF.

This clone was detected only once. The chain uses TRBV2 and TRBJ2-3, with 7 bases lining up with TRBD1. CDR1 is SNHLY, CDR2 FYNNEI, per germline. The CDR3 spans 15 residues. V was pared by 3 bases and J by 5 bases, with 8 bases of the junction left unmatched. CDR3 coding DNA: TGTGCCAGCAGTGAGTTCACAGGGGCACGAGATACGCAGTATTTT. Its translation is CASSEFTGARDTQYF.

The chain couples TRBV7-9 to TRBJ2-2; possibly TRBD1 or TRBD2 for D (6 bases each). The germline V gene encodes CDR1 SEHNR and CDR2 FQNEAQ (reference sequence). V shed 7 bases and J shed 6 bases, with 15 bases lying between them. This CDR3 comprises 14 residues. The CDR3 is CASTEAGEAGELFF. The CDR3 DNA follows: TGTGCCAGCACAGAGGCAGGGGAGGCCGGGGAGCTGTTTTTT.

V gene TRBV6-5 combines with J gene TRBJ2-2; 7 bases are a match to TRBD2. The CDR3 loop spans 15 amino acids. Trimming cost V 5 bases and J 2 bases; bases outside gene matches: 5. Per the germline V gene, CDR1 is MNHEY and CDR2 is SVGAGI. In DNA, the CDR3 is TGTGCCAGCAGTCAGCGGGACCCTAACACCGGGGAGCTGTTTTTT. Translated, it gives CASSQRDPNTGELFF.

The table lists this clone with a few counts. The CDR3, as DNA: TGTGCCAGCAGCAACTACAGGGAAAATACCGGGGAGCTGTTTTTT. It is translated as CASSNYRENTGELFF. The chain employs TRBV21-1 and TRBJ2-2; the D call in the table, TRBD1, was not verified against the DNA. TRBV21-1 is a documented pseudogene. This CDR3 is built from 15 residues.

The chain is built from TRBV6-6 and TRBJ1-2; TRBD1 might be the D (5 bases). V lost 0 bases, J lost 6 bases, and 14 bases lay in between. Germline V lookup: CDR1 MNHNY, CDR2 SVGAGI (reference sequence). The CDR3 is 15 residues long. This CDR3 is CASSYSTAHLNGYTF. CDR3 coding DNA: TGTGCCAGCAGTTACTCGACAGCCCACCTTAATGGCTACACCTTC.

Remarks on this clone: At one end the junction does not follow the germline gene, possibly because of a read error. This chain connects TRBV7-6 to TRBJ2-6; the match to TRBD1 covers 8 bases. The CDR3 spans 17 residues. Per germline, CDR1 SGHVS and CDR2 FNYEAQ. The CDR3 nucleotides are TGTGCCGGCAGCAGAGGACAGGGAGTAACTGGGGCCAACGTCCTGACTTTC. Its protein product is CAGSRGQGVTGANVLTF.

The chain employs TRBV10-2 and TRBJ1-2; no clear D. The CDR3 is 11 amino acids. Trimming removed 3 bases from V and 10 bases from J, with 9 bases in between. Germline V gene lookup returns CDR1 WSHSY and CDR2 SAAADI. CDR3 in amino acids: CASSDRDVYTF. In DNA form, the CDR3 reads TGCGCCAGCAGTGATCGGGATGTCTACACCTTC.

The chain combines TRBV14 with TRBJ2-3; D is unclear. The ends were cut back, 0 bases at V and 5 bases at J, with 6 bases in the middle. This CDR3 spans 13 amino acids. The germline V gene encodes CDR1 SGHDN and CDR2 FVKESK. The CDR3 is CASSQERGDTQYF. The CDR3 bases are TGTGCCAGCAGCCAAGAGAGAGGAGATACGCAGTATTTT.

V and J are TRBV10-2 and TRBJ1-3; TRBD1 aligns across 7 bases. From germline, CDR1 is WSHSY and CDR2 SAAADI. This CDR3 is 16 amino acids long. V dropped 6 bases and J dropped 0; count of bases not matched to a gene: 8. This CDR3 is CASSPGGSTSGNTIYF. The DNA of the CDR3 is TGCGCCAGCAGCCCAGGGGGTTCGACCTCTGGAAACACCATATATTTT.

The chain combines TRBV19 with TRBJ2-7, with 11 bases that match TRBD2. CDR1 is LNHDA, CDR2 SQIVND, per germline (reference sequence). With V trimmed by 9 bases and J by 3 bases, 7 bases remained unmatched. There are 14 residues in the CDR3. DNA of the CDR3: TGTGCCAGCCAAAAGACTAGCGGGGACTACGAGCAGTACTTC. Amino acids: CASQKTSGDYEQYF.

J is TRBJ2-7 and V is TRBV2; 11 bases line up with TRBD2. This CDR3 comprises 14 residues. J was trimmed by 3 bases and V by 7 bases; bases with no gene match: 5. Germline V gives CDR1 SNHLY, CDR2 FYNNEI. The CDR3 DNA sequence: TGTGCCAGCAATTTAGCGGGAGGGGACTACGAGCAGTACTTC. This encodes CASNLAGGDYEQYF.

This chain uses TRBV9 with TRBJ2-2, with D maybe TRBD2 (6 bases). Looked up from germline, CDR1 is SGDLS and CDR2 is YYNGEE. V lost 4 bases, J lost 3 bases, and 13 bases lay in between. This CDR3 has 15 residues. CDR3 bases: TGTGCCAGCAGCACCGGGACTTCCCACACCGGGGAGCTGTTTTTT. Protein product: CASSTGTSHTGELFF.

The CDR3 reads CASSSSGGETQYF. The CDR3 DNA is TGTGCCAGCAGCTCCTCAGGGGGAGAGACCCAGTACTTC. The J gene is TRBJ2-5, the V gene TRBV7-3; 7 nucleotides line up with TRBD1. The germline V gene has CDR1 SGHTA and CDR2 FQGTGA. Trimming at V came to 4 bases and at J to 4 bases, leaving 3 bases not matched to a gene. The CDR3 is made up of 13 amino acids. The full variable domain, with the rest looked up from reference TRBV7-3 and TRBJ2-5, is GAGVSQTPSNKVTEKGKYVELRCDPISGHTALYWYRQSLGQGPEFLIYFQGTGAADDSGLPNDRFFAVRPEGSVSTLKIQRTERGDSAVYLCASSSSGGETQYFGPGTRLLVL.

CDR3 nucleotide sequence: TGTGCCAGCAGCCAAGGGCACAGGAGGGAGACCCAGTACTTC. As protein: CASSQGHRRETQYF. The V call is TRBV4-2, the J call TRBJ2-5; tentatively, D is TRBD1 or TRBD2 (5 bases each). Trimming removed 1 base at V and 5 bases at J, with 11 bases between. The CDR3 consists of 14 residues. Germline values: CDR1 LGHNA, CDR2 YNFKEQ.

The rearrangement links TRBV11-2 to TRBJ2-5; weak D call: TRBD2 (5 bases). In germline, CDR1 is SGHAT, CDR2 FQNNGV. This CDR3 has 13 residues. The V and J ends lost 6 bases and 5 bases respectively, with 13 bases between them. The CDR3 region has the DNA TGTGCCAGCAGAACTAGTCTAAGGGAGACCCAGTACTTC. It is translated as CASRTSLRETQYF. Using reference TRBV11-2 and TRBJ2-5 for the parts outside the CDR3, the full variable domain is EAGVAQSPRYKIIEKRQSVAFWCNPISGHATLYWYQQILGQGPKLLIQFQNNGVVDDSQLPKDRFSAERLKGVDSTLKIQPAKLEDSAVYLCASRTSLRETQYFGPGTRLLVL.

This chain joins TRBV7-9 and TRBJ2-1, with D perhaps assigned TRBD1 or TRBD2 (6 bases each). Trimming removed 1 base at V and 5 bases at J, with 12 bases between. This CDR3 has 15 residues. CDR1 SEHNR and CDR2 FQNEAQ come from the germline V gene (reference sequence). CDR3 protein: CASSLGSGAHNEQFF. The CDR3 nucleotides are TGTGCCAGCAGCTTAGGGTCGGGGGCCCACAATGAGCAGTTCTTC.

The chain uses TRBV7-2 and TRBJ1-2; D remains unclear. This CDR3 has 12 residues. CDR1 SGHTA and CDR2 FQGNSA come from the germline V gene. Trimming stripped 3 bases from V and 3 bases from J, with 5 bases between. The CDR3 bases are TGTGCCAGCAGCTTGTGGGACTATGGCTACACCTTC. Its protein is CASSLWDYGYTF.

This clone was counted between two and nine times. This chain connects TRBV7-9 to TRBJ1-1; TRBD1 might be the D (5 bases). Trimming stripped 0 bases from V and 3 bases from J, with 5 bases between. Germline V gene sequence: CDR1 SEHNR, CDR2 FQNEAQ (reference sequence). This CDR3 has 13 residues. The chain's CDR3 is CASSLAGDTEAFF. In nucleotides, the CDR3 is TGTGCCAGCAGCTTAGCAGGGGACACTGAAGCTTTCTTT.

The V call is TRBV7-9, the J call TRBJ1-6; tentative D call: TRBD1 (5 bases). Per germline, CDR1 SEHNR and CDR2 FQNEAQ (reference sequence). This CDR3 comprises 15 residues. Trimming took 1 base from V and 7 from J, leaving 11 bases between them. The CDR3 loop is CASSLVRGANSPLHF. The CDR3 nucleotides read TGTGCCAGCAGCTTAGTGAGGGGCGCAAATTCACCCCTCCACTTT.

The chain employs TRBV7-9 and TRBJ2-2, with D uncertain. V gave up 5 bases and J gave up 2 bases, with 6 bases separating them. This CDR3 spans 13 amino acids. Germline V gene lookup returns CDR1 SEHNR and CDR2 FQNEAQ (reference sequence). CDR3 sequence: CASSIANTGELFF. DNA of the CDR3: TGTGCCAGCAGCATCGCAAACACCGGGGAGCTGTTTTTT. Looking up the rest from reference TRBV7-9 and TRBJ2-2 gives the full variable domain: DTGVSQNPRHKITKRGQNVTFRCDPISEHNRLYWYRQTLGQGPEFLTYFQNEAQLEKSRLLSDRFSAERPKGSFSTLEIQRTEQGDSAMYLCASSIANTGELFFGEGSRLTVL.

J is TRBJ2-7 and V is TRBV10-3; TRBD1 aligns across 7 bases. This CDR3 region has 14 residues. V gave up 0 bases and J gave up 3 bases; unmatched junction bases: 2. Germline-derived CDR1 and CDR2 are ENHRY and SYGVKD. The CDR3 sequence: CAISESTGSYEQYF. DNA of the CDR3: TGTGCCATCAGTGAGTCGACAGGGAGCTACGAGCAGTACTTC.

The chain recombines TRBV11-2 with TRBJ2-3; 8 bases map to TRBD2. Germline values: CDR1 SGHAT, CDR2 FQNNGV. The CDR3 length is 15 residues. Trimming took 1 base from V and 0 from J; bases not matched to a gene: 0. The CDR3 spells CASSLASGSTDTQYF. In DNA form, the CDR3 reads TGTGCCAGCAGCTTAGCTAGCGGGAGCACAGATACGCAGTATTTT.